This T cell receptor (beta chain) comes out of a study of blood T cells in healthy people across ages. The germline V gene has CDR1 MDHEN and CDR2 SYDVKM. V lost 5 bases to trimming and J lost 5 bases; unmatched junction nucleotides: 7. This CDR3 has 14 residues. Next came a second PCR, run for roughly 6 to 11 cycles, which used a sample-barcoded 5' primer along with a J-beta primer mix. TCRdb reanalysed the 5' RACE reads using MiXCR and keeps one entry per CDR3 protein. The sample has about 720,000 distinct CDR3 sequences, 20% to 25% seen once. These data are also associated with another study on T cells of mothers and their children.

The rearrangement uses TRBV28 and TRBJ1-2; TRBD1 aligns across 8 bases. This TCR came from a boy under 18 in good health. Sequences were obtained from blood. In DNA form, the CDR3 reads TGTGCCAGCAGTCTGGACAGGGTCGGATATGGCTACACCTTC. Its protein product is CASSLDRVGYGYTF.